This passage covers 18 T cell receptor beta chains from one sample sequenced in a study of T-cell memory formation after mild COVID-19. TCRdb redid the calling of the 5' RACE reads with MiXCR, one entry per CDR3 protein. This table has hundreds of thousands of distinct CDR3 sequences, 20% appearing once. The specimen sequenced was PBMCs or a T cell subset sorted from them (not recorded which). These receptors all come from an adult woman who had mild COVID-19 (a few samples of this study predate the infection). Cell type and time point are not known.

This clonotype was counted between two and nine times. The chain couples TRBV9 to TRBJ1-1, with D perhaps TRBD1 (6 bases). Germline assignment: CDR1 SGDLS and CDR2 YYNGEE. This CDR3 spans 14 amino acids. Deletions cut 3 bases from V and 4 bases from J, with 13 bases between. The CDR3 loop is CASSAGDRGTEAFF. DNA of the CDR3: TGTGCCAGCAGCGCAGGGGATAGGGGCACTGAAGCTTTCTTT.

The V call is TRBV20-1, the J call TRBJ2-7, with 13 bases matching TRBD2. The CDR3 length is 19 residues. Germline trimming cut 5 bases from V and 2 bases from J; bases unmatched to any gene: 18. Germline CDR1 and CDR2: DFQATT and SNEGSKA (reference sequence). For the CDR3, the DNA is TGCAGTGCTTGGTGCACTAGCGGGGGGGTGGTTAATATCCCCTACGAGCAGTACTTC. Encoded protein: CSAWCTSGGVVNIPYEQYF.

This clonotype has only a few counts. V and J are TRBV30 and TRBJ2-5; possibly TRBD1 or TRBD2 for D (5 bases each). The ends were cut back, 0 bases at V and 5 bases at J, with 19 bases in the middle. CDR1 is GTSNPN, CDR2 SVGIG, per germline (reference sequence). This CDR3 has 16 amino acids. CDR3 DNA sequence: TGTGCCTGGAGTGTACTGAACGGGGCTCCGAAGGAGACCCAGTACTTC. This sequence encodes CAWSVLNGAPKETQYF. Looking up the rest from reference TRBV30 and TRBJ2-5 gives the full variable domain: SQTIHQWPATLVQPVGSPLSLECTVEGTSNPNLYWYRQAAGRGLQLLFYSVGIGQISSEVPQNLSASRPQDRQFILSSKKLLLSDSGFYLCAWSVLNGAPKETQYFGPGTRLLVL.

This clonotype was found a few times. The chain combines TRBV7-9 with TRBJ1-1, with D tentatively TRBD1 (5 bases). V lost 5 bases and J lost 5, with 15 bases in between. Germline V gene data show CDR1 as SEHNR and CDR2 as FQNEAQ (reference sequence). This CDR3 has 14 amino acids. This CDR3 is CASSPTNGGTEAFF. The CDR3 coding sequence is TGTGCCAGCAGCCCAACGAACGGGGGGACTGAAGCTTTCTTT.

This clonotype has a count of ten or more. V and J are TRBV5-1 and TRBJ2-7, with D hard to call. The CDR3 contains 12 residues. The V end lost 2 bases, the J end lost 2 bases, and 5 bases lay between the germline ends. Looked up from germline, CDR1 is SGHRS and CDR2 is YFSETQ. CDR3 sequence (DNA): TGCGCCAGCAGCTTCGACGCCTACGAGCAGTACTTC. Translating gives CASSFDAYEQYF.

This chain links TRBV12-3 or TRBV12-4 with TRBJ2-2, with 10 bases fitting TRBD2. The ends lost 6 bases at V and 11 bases at J; junction bases unmatched: 9. The CDR3 runs 14 residues. The CDR3 coding sequence is TGTGCCAGCAGCTCGACTAGCGGGTCCCGAGAGCTGTTTTTT. Translated: CASSSTSGSRELFF.

This clonotype was seen only a few times. In DNA form, the CDR3 reads TGTGCCAGCAGCTTAGTTAGGAGGGAAAATGAGCAGTTCTTC. This encodes CASSLVRRENEQFF. The J gene is TRBJ2-1, the V gene TRBV7-8; TRBD2 is a possible D gene (6 bases). Germline V gene lookup returns CDR1 SGHVS and CDR2 FQNEAQ. The CDR3 sequence is 14 residues long. V was clipped by 1 base and J by 7 bases, with 11 bases between them.

A few counts support this clonotype. The chain couples TRBV5-1 to TRBJ2-5; D call uncertain. Trimming left V 4 bases short and J 3 bases short, with 7 bases between. The CDR3 spans 12 residues. Germline-derived CDR1 and CDR2 are SGHRS and YFSETQ. DNA for the CDR3: TGCGCCAGCAGCCTTCCAGAAGAGACCCAGTACTTC. This translates into CASSLPEETQYF.

This chain uses TRBV29-1 with TRBJ2-7, with no clear D. The germline gives CDR1 SQVTM, CDR2 ANQGSEA. The CDR3 spans 12 residues. Trimming stripped 5 bases from V and 1 base from J, with 9 bases between. CDR3 DNA: TGCAGCGTTCTTGCGTCGTCCTACGAGCAGTACTTC. It encodes CSVLASSYEQYF.

The chain carries TRBV6-2 or TRBV6-3 and TRBJ2-2, with 14 bases aligning to TRBD2. The V and J ends lost 6 bases and 7 bases, in that order; junction bases with no gene match: 7. Germline CDR1 is MNHEY and CDR2 is SVGEGT. The CDR3 loop spans 16 amino acids. CDR3 protein: CASSRTSGRSSGELFF. As DNA, the CDR3 is TGTGCCAGCAGCCGGACTAGCGGGAGGAGTAGCGGGGAGCTGTTTTTT.

This clonotype was recorded a few times. The V and J genes are TRBV3-1 and TRBJ2-3; weak D call: TRBD1 (6 bases). Germline CDR1 and CDR2: LGHDT and YNNKEL (reference sequence). CDR3 length: 17 residues. Trimming stripped 1 base from V and 6 bases from J, with 20 bases between. CDR3: CASSQVSRQVSIDTQYF. DNA of the CDR3: TGTGCCAGCAGCCAAGTGTCGAGACAGGTTTCAATTGATACGCAGTATTTT.

The chain recombines TRBV20-1 with TRBJ2-1, with D possibly TRBD2 on 5 matching bases. The CDR3 contains 15 residues. Germline CDR1 DFQATT, CDR2 SNEGSKA (reference sequence). V was clipped by 1 base and J by 4 bases, with 14 bases between them. The DNA of the CDR3 is TGCAGTGCTAGAGCAGGAGCGGCACAATACAATGAGCAGTTCTTC. It codes for CSARAGAAQYNEQFF.

This chain connects TRBV4-1 to TRBJ1-1; tentatively, D is TRBD1 (6 bases). CDR1 and CDR2 from the germline V gene are MGHRA and YSYEKL. CDR3 size: 14 residues. Trimming took off 6 bases at V and 4 bases at J, with 15 bases between the two ends. The CDR3 loop is CASSLPLGATEAFF. CDR3 nucleotides: TGCGCCAGCAGTCTCCCCCTGGGGGCCACTGAAGCTTTCTTT.

In this sample, this clonotype turned up a few times. In nucleotides, the CDR3 is TGTGCCAGCAGCCAAGATCACACCGGGAAACGAGGTGGCTACACCTTC. Translating gives CASSQDHTGKRGGYTF. The chain uses TRBV3-1 and TRBJ1-2; D is unclear. This CDR3 comprises 16 residues. From germline, CDR1 is LGHDT and CDR2 YNNKEL (reference sequence). The V end lost 0 bases, the J end lost 7 bases, and 18 bases lay between the germline ends.

The chain is built from TRBV3-1 and TRBJ2-7, with D hard to call. The CDR3 has 14 amino acids. Trimming took 0 bases from V and 1 from J, leaving 7 bases between them. From germline, CDR1 is LGHDT and CDR2 YNNKEL (reference sequence). CDR3 DNA sequence: TGTGCCAGCAGCCAAGACCCTACTTCCTACGAGCAGTACTTC. Its protein product is CASSQDPTSYEQYF.

V gene TRBV7-8 combines with J gene TRBJ1-2; perhaps TRBD1 as D (5 bases). CDR3 length equals 14 residues. V lost 3 bases, J lost 2 bases, and 10 bases lay in between. The germline CDR1 and CDR2 sequences are SGHVS and FQNEAQ. This CDR3 is CASSFRDSNYGYTF. In DNA, the CDR3 is TGTGCCAGCAGCTTCCGAGACAGCAACTATGGCTACACCTTC.

In this sample, this clonotype turned up a few times. The chain couples TRBV4-1 to TRBJ1-2, with D possibly being TRBD1 (6 bases). V was cut by 4 bases and J by 8 bases, with 17 bases left in between. Germline-derived CDR1 and CDR2 are MGHRA and YSYEKL. This CDR3 spans 14 amino acids. CDR3 DNA: TGCGCCAGCAGCCGCGCACAGGGATTCAAAGGCTACACCTTC. Translation: CASSRAQGFKGYTF.

This clonotype was detected only a few times. The gene calls are TRBV6-6 and TRBJ1-1, with a possible D match to TRBD1 (6 bases). V lost 5 bases and J lost 5, with 15 bases in between. CDR1 is MNHNY, CDR2 SVGAGI, per germline (reference sequence). The CDR3 length is 14 residues. Written as DNA, the CDR3 is TGTGCCAGCAGTACAGGGCTGAGACGGACTGAAGCTTTCTTT. Translating gives CASSTGLRRTEAFF.